Shown below are 5 T cell receptor beta chains from a single sample sequenced in a study of blood T cell repertoires in COVID-19. Data came from immunoSEQ multiplex PCR; TCRdb stores just in-frame clones and leaves some out. The repertoire holds 170,000 or so clones, about 87% seen once, with roughly 0.53% in the top ten. Sequenced material: peripheral blood. These receptors all come from a man between 60 and 75 years old with COVID-19, enrolled during active disease.

This clone was seen just once. This chain connects TRBV14 to TRBJ2-1; the match to TRBD1 covers 7 bases. Germline values: CDR1 SGHDN, CDR2 FVKESK. With 3 bases clipped from V and 4 bases from J, the junction kept 12 bases outside the gene matches. The CDR3 runs 17 residues. The CDR3 protein is CASSHDVDRWKYNEQFF. CDR3 nucleotide sequence: TGTGCCAGCAGCCACGATGTGGACAGGTGGAAATACAATGAGCAGTTCTTC.

The chain couples TRBV30 to TRBJ1-3, with D perhaps matching TRBD1 (5 bases). The germline CDR1 and CDR2 sequences are GTSNPN and SVGIG (reference sequence). V was cut by 0 bases and J by 4 bases, with 10 bases left in between. This CDR3 spans 14 amino acids. The DNA for the CDR3 is TGTGCCTGGAGTGTACGGGGGAACGGAAACACCATATATTTT. Amino acids: CAWSVRGNGNTIYF.

The sample holds a few counts of this clone. The rearrangement uses TRBV11-3 and TRBJ2-2, with 9 bases lining up with TRBD1. CDR3 size: 18 residues. V lost 1 base, J lost 3 bases, and 9 bases stayed unmatched. Germline lookup yields CDR1 SGHNT and CDR2 YENEEA. In DNA, the CDR3 is TGTGCCAGCAGCTTAGGTACAGGGGGCGTAGATGACACCGGGGAGCTGTTTTTT. Translated, it gives CASSLGTGGVDDTGELFF.

This clone was seen only once. The gene calls are TRBV7-2 and TRBJ1-1; perhaps TRBD1 as D (6 bases). This CDR3 comprises 15 residues. CDR1 is SGHTA, CDR2 FQGNSA, per germline. Trimming pared 1 base from V and 0 bases from J, leaving 9 bases between. CDR3 bases: TGTGCCAGCAGCTTAGGGACAGTTATGAACACTGAAGCTTTCTTT. As protein: CASSLGTVMNTEAFF.

The V gene is TRBV6-2 or TRBV6-3, the J gene TRBJ1-6; D unresolved. Per the germline V gene, CDR1 is MNHEY and CDR2 is SVGEGT. The CDR3 length is 17 residues. Trimming removed 4 bases at V and 7 bases at J, with 20 bases between. Written as DNA, the CDR3 is TGTGCCAGCAGTTGGAGTGGTAGCGGCAGCGGAAATTCACCCCTCCACTTT. Translated: CASSWSGSGSGNSPLHF.